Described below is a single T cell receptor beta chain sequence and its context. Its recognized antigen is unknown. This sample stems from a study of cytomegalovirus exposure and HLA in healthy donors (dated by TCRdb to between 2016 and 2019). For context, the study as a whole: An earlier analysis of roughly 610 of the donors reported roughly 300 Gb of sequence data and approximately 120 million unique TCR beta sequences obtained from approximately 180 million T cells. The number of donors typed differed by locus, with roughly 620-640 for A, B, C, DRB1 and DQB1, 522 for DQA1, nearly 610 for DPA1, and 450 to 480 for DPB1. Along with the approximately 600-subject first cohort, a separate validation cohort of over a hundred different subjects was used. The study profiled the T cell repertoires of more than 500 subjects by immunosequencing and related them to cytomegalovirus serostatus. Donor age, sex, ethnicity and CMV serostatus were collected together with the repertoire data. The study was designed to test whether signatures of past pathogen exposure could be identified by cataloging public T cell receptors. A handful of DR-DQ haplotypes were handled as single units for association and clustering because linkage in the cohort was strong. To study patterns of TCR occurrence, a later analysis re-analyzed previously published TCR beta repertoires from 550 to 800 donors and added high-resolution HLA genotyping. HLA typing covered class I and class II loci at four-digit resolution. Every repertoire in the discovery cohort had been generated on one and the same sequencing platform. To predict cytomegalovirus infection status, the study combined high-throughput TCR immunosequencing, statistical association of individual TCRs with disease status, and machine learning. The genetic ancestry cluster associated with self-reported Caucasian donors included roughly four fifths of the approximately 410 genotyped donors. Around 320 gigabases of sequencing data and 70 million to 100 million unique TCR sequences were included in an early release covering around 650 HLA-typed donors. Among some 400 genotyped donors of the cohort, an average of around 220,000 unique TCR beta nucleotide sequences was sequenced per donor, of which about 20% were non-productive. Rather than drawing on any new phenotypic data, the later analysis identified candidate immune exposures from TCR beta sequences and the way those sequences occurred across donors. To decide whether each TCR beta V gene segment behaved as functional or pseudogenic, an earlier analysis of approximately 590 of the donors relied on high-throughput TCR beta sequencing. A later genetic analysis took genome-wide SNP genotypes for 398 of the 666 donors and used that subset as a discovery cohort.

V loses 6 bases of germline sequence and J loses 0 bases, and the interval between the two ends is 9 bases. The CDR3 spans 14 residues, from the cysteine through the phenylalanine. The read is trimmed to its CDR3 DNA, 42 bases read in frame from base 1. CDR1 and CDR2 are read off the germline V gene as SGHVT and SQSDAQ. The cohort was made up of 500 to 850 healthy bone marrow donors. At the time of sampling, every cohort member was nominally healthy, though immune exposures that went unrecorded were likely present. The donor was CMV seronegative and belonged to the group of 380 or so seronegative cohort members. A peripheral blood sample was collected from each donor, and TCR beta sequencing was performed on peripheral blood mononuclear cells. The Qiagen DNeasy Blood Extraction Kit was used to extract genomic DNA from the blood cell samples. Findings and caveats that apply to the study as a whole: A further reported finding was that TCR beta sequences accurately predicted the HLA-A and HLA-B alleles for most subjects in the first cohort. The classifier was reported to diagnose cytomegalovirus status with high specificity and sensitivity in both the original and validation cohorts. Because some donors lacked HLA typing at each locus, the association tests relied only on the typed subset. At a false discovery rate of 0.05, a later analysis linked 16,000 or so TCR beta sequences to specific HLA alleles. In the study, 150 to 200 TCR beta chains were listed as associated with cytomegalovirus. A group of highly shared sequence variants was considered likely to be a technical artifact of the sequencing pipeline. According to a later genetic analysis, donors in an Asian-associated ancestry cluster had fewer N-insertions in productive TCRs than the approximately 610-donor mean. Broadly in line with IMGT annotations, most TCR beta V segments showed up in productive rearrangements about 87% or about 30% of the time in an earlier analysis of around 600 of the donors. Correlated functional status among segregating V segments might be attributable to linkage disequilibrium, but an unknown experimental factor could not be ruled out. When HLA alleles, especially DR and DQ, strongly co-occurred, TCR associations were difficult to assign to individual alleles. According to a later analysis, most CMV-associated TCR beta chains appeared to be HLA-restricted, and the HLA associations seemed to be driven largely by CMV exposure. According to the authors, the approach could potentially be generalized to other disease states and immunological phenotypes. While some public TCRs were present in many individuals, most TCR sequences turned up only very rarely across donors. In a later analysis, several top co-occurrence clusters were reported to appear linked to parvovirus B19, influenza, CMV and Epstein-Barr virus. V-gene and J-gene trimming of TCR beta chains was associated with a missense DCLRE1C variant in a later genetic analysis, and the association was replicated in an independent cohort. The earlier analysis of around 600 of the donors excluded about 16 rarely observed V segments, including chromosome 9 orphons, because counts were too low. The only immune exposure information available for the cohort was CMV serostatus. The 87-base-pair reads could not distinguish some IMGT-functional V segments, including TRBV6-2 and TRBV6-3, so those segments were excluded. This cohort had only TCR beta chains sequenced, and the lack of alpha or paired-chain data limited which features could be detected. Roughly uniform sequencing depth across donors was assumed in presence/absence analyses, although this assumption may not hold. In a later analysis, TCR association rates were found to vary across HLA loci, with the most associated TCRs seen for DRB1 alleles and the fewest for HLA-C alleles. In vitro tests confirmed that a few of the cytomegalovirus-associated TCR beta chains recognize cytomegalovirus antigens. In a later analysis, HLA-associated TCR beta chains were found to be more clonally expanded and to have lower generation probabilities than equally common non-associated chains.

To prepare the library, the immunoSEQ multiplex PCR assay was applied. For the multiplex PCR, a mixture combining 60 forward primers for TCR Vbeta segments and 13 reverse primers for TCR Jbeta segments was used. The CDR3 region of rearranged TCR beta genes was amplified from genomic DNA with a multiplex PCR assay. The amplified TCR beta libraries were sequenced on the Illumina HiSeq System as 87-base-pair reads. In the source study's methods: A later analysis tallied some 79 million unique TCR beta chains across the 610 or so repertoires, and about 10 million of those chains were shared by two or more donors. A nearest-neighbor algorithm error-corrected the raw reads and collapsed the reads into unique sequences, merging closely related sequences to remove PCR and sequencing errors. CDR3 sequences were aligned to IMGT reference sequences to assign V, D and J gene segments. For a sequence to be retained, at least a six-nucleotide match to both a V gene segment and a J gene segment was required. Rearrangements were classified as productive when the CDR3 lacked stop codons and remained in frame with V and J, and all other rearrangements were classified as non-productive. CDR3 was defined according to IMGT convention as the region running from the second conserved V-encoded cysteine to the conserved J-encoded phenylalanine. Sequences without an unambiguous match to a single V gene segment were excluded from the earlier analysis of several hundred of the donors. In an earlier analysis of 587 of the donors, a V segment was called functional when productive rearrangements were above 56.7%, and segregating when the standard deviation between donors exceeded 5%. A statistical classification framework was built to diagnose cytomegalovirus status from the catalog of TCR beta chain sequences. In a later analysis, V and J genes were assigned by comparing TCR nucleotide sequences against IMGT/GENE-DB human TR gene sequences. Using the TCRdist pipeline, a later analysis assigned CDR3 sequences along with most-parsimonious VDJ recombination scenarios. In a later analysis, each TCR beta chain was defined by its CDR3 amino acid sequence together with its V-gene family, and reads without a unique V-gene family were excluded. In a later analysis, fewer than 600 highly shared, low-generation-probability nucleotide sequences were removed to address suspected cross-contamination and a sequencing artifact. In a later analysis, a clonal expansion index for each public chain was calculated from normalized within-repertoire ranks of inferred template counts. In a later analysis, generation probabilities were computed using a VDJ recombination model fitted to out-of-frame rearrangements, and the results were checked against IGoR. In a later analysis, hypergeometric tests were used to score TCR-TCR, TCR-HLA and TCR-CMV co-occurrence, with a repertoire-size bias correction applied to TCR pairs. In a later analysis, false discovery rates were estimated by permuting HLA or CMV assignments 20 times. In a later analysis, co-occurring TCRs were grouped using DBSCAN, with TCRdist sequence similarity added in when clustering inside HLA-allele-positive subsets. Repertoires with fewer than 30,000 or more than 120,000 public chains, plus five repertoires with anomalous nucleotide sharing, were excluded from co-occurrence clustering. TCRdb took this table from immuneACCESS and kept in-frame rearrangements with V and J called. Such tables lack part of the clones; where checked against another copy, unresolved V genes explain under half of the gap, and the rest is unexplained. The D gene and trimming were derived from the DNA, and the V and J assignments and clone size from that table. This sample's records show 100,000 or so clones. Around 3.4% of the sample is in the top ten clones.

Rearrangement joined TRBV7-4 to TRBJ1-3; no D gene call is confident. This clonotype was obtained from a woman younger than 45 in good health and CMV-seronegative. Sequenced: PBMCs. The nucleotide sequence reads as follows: TGTGCCAGCAGTTTTTTCCTCTCTGGAAACACCATATATTTT. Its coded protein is CASSFFLSGNTIYF.